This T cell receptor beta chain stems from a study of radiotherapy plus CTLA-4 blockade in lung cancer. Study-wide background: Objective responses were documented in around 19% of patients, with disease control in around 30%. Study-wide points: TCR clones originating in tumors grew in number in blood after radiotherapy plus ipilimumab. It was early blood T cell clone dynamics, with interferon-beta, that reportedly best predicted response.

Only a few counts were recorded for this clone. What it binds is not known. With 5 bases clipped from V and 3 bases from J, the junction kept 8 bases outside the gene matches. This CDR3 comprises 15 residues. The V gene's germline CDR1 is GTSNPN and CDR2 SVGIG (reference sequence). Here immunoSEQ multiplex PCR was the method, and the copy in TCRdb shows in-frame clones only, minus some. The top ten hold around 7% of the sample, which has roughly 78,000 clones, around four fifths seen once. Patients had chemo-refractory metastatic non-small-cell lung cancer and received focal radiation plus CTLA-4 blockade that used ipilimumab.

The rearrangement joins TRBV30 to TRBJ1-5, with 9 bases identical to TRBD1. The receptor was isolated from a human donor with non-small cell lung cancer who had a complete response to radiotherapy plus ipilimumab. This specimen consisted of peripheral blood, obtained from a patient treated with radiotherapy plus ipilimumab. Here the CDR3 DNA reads TGTGCCTGGGATACGGGGACAGGGACCAATCAGCCCCAGCATTTT. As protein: CAWDTGTGTNQPQHF.